A selection of T cell receptor beta chains follows, all from one sample in a study of cytomegalovirus exposure and HLA in healthy donors. Only in-frame clones appear in the TCRdb table, and some are missing; sequencing was by immunoSEQ multiplex PCR. Recorded for this sample: approximately 76,000 clones. Material for sequencing was PBMCs. These TCRs come from a man between 18 and 29 years old in good health and CMV-seropositive. Each CDR3 is given with its conserved first and last residue. Each record gives: D gene, CDR3 length, V gene, J gene, CDR3 DNA, CDR3 protein. D genes are given only for firm matches.

d_call: TRBD1
cdr3_length: 13
v_call: TRBV7-8
j_call: TRBJ2-7
cdr3_nt: TGTGCCAGCAGTTTAGGACAGGGTCACGAGCAGTACTTC
cdr3_aa: CASSLGQGHEQYF

d_call: NA
cdr3_length: 15
v_call: TRBV19
j_call: TRBJ1-5
cdr3_nt: TGTGCCAGTAGTGCCAGTACAGCCAGCAATCAGCCCCAGCATTTT
cdr3_aa: CASSASTASNQPQHF

d_call: TRBD1
cdr3_length: 16
v_call: TRBV10-2
j_call: TRBJ2-2
cdr3_nt: TGCGCCAGCAGTGAGACCCGGGACAGGGGTTCCGGGGAGCTGTTTTTT
cdr3_aa: CASSETRDRGSGELFF

d_call: NA
cdr3_length: 12
v_call: TRBV28
j_call: TRBJ1-2
cdr3_nt: TGTGCCAGCAGAACAATCCGGGGAGGCTACACCTTC
cdr3_aa: CASRTIRGGYTF

d_call: NA
cdr3_length: 12
v_call: TRBV28
j_call: TRBJ1-1
cdr3_nt: TGTGCCAGCAGTCCCCCGTACACTGAAGCTTTCTTT
cdr3_aa: CASSPPYTEAFF

d_call: TRBD1
cdr3_length: 13
v_call: TRBV29-1
j_call: TRBJ2-7
cdr3_nt: TGCAGGACTGACAGGGAGAACACCTACGAGCAGTACTTC
cdr3_aa: CRTDRENTYEQYF

d_call: TRBD1
cdr3_length: 15
v_call: TRBV18
j_call: TRBJ1-1
cdr3_nt: TGTGCCAGCCGACAGGGCCAAACGTTGAACACTGAAGCTTTCTTT
cdr3_aa: CASRQGQTLNTEAFF

d_call: NA
cdr3_length: 14
v_call: TRBV28
j_call: TRBJ2-1
cdr3_nt: TGTGCCAGCAGTTATGTCGCAGGGTACAATGAGCAGTTCTTC
cdr3_aa: CASSYVAGYNEQFF

d_call: NA
cdr3_length: 13
v_call: TRBV5-6
j_call: TRBJ1-2
cdr3_nt: TGTGCCAGCAGCGCTGACCTGAGGCTTGGCTACACCTTC
cdr3_aa: CASSADLRLGYTF

d_call: NA
cdr3_length: 16
v_call: TRBV27
j_call: TRBJ2-5
cdr3_nt: TGTGCCGGCAGTACCCCCGGCAGGGGTCTTGGGGAGACCCAGTACTTC
cdr3_aa: CAGSTPGRGLGETQYF

d_call: TRBD1
cdr3_length: 12
v_call: TRBV18
j_call: TRBJ2-1
cdr3_nt: TGTGCCAGCTCACTCGGACAGGGTGAGCAGTTCTTC
cdr3_aa: CASSLGQGEQFF

d_call: NA
cdr3_length: 15
v_call: TRBV9
j_call: TRBJ1-3
cdr3_nt: TGTGCCAGCAGCCCGGGACATCTGGGAGGAAACACCATATATTTT
cdr3_aa: CASSPGHLGGNTIYF

d_call: TRBD1
cdr3_length: 18
v_call: TRBV18
j_call: TRBJ2-4
cdr3_nt: TGTGCCAGCTCACTCGCCGGGACAGGGGTTTTGGTCAGAAACATTCAGTACTTC
cdr3_aa: CASSLAGTGVLVRNIQYF

d_call: NA
cdr3_length: 15
v_call: TRBV27
j_call: TRBJ2-7
cdr3_nt: TGTGCCAGCAGTTTGAATACCCCACTCTCCTACGAGCAGTACTTC
cdr3_aa: CASSLNTPLSYEQYF

d_call: NA
cdr3_length: 17
v_call: TRBV5-5
j_call: TRBJ1-2
cdr3_nt: TGTGCCAGCAGCTTGGGACGGAATTTAAGAAGAGGCTATGGCTACACCTTC
cdr3_aa: CASSLGRNLRRGYGYTF

d_call: NA
cdr3_length: 14
v_call: TRBV5-1
j_call: TRBJ2-7
cdr3_nt: TGCGCCAGCAGCTTGGGTACTAGCTCCTACGAGCAGTACTTC
cdr3_aa: CASSLGTSSYEQYF